This T cell receptor beta chain was captured by sequencing in a study of blood T cell repertoires in COVID-19. The CDR3 is made up of 14 amino acids. The ends were cut back, 7 bases at V and 0 bases at J, with 13 bases in the middle. Germline V gene data show CDR1 as MDHEN and CDR2 as SYDVKM. The assay was immunoSEQ multiplex PCR, and TCRdb's table has in-frame clones only and misses some. The sample includes approximately 240,000 clones, about 80% of them seen just once. The sequencing sample was made of peripheral blood. The TCR comes from a woman of 80 years or more with active or convalescent COVID-19. This chain connects TRBV28 to TRBJ2-7; no clear D gene. The CDR3 loop is CASTRVILSYEQYF. The CDR3 DNA sequence: TGTGCCAGCACCCGGGTAATACTCTCCTACGAGCAGTACTTC.